A single sample is the source of the 12 T cell receptor beta chains below, sequenced in a study of blood T cell repertoires in COVID-19. The data were produced by immunoSEQ multiplex PCR, yet TCRdb's version contains in-frame clones alone and is incomplete. The sample has 150,000 or so clones; around 80% are singletons. Sequenced input: peripheral blood. These receptors originate from a human donor with acute or convalescent COVID-19. The donor label of this sample is uncertain.

V usage is TRBV23-1 and J usage is TRBJ1-2, with 7 bases fitting TRBD1. TRBV23-1 is sorted into the ORF group, with uncertain function. With 0 bases clipped from V and 1 base from J, the junction kept 5 bases outside the gene matches. The CDR3 covers 16 residues. Here the CDR3 reads CASSQSGQPYNYGYTF. DNA of the CDR3: TGCGCCAGCAGTCAATCGGGACAGCCTTATAACTATGGCTACACCTTC.

The chain links TRBV12-3 or TRBV12-4 to TRBJ1-2; tentatively, D is TRBD1 (6 bases). Trimming left V 5 bases short and J 4 bases short, with 11 bases between. There are 13 residues in the CDR3. For the CDR3, the DNA is TGTGCCAGCAGTCCTACAGGGATCTATGGCTACACCTTC. This translates into CASSPTGIYGYTF.

This chain joins TRBV18 and TRBJ1-2, with TRBD1 matching 7 bases. Germline V CDR1 and CDR2: KGHSH, LQKENI. With 2 bases clipped from V and 0 bases from J, the junction kept 3 bases outside the gene matches. The CDR3 is 15 amino acids. In DNA form, the CDR3 reads TGTGCCAGCTCACCAGACAGGGCTTCTAACTATGGCTACACCTTC. Translating gives CASSPDRASNYGYTF.

This clone was observed a handful of times. This sequence joins TRBV15 and TRBJ2-2; possibly TRBD1 for D (6 bases). V dropped 0 bases and J dropped 6 bases, with 14 bases sitting between them. This CDR3 is 16 amino acids long. Germline V gene lookup returns CDR1 LNHNV and CDR2 YYDKDF (reference sequence). DNA of the CDR3: TGTGCCACCAGCAGAGATTACCAGGGGATTGCCGGGGAGCTGTTTTTT. It yields the protein CATSRDYQGIAGELFF.

This rearrangement joins TRBV30 to TRBJ1-2, with a possible D match to TRBD1 (6 bases). Germline assignment: CDR1 GTSNPN and CDR2 SVGIG (reference sequence). Deletions cut 4 bases from V and 4 bases from J, with 10 bases between. This CDR3 has 12 amino acids. CDR3 DNA: TGTGCCTGGAAGCGCAGGGGCTATGGCTACACCTTC. Translation gives CAWKRRGYGYTF. The full variable domain, its missing parts supplied by reference TRBV30 and TRBJ1-2, is SQTIHQWPATLVQPVGSPLSLECTVEGTSNPNLYWYRQAAGRGLQLLFYSVGIGQISSEVPQNLSASRPQDRQFILSSKKLLLSDSGFYLCAWKRRGYGYTFGSGTRLTVV.

This chain connects TRBV30 to TRBJ2-2, with 9 bases lining up with TRBD2. Unmatched junction bases numbered 6, after V lost 0 bases and J lost 4 bases. The germline V gene encodes CDR1 GTSNPN and CDR2 SVGIG (reference sequence). The CDR3 covers 16 residues. The CDR3 DNA follows: TGTGCCTGGAGTGTGGTTAGCGGGGGAGGCACCGGGGAGCTGTTTTTT. Protein product: CAWSVVSGGGTGELFF.

This chain uses TRBV3-1 (or the pseudogene TRBV3-2) with TRBJ1-1; 11 nucleotides line up with TRBD1. V was pared by 4 bases and J by 2 bases, with 6 bases of the junction left unmatched. Looked up from germline, CDR1 is LGHDT and CDR2 is YNNKEL (reference sequence). The CDR3 extends over 16 amino acids. Here the CDR3 reads CASSPGTGGLNTEAFF. CDR3 DNA sequence: TGTGCCAGCAGCCCAGGGACAGGGGGACTCAACACTGAAGCTTTCTTT.

The chain recombines TRBV5-1 with TRBJ2-2; possibly TRBD1 for D (5 bases). Trimming took 6 bases from V and 0 from J, leaving 9 bases between them. This CDR3 region has 14 residues. Germline V lookup: CDR1 SGHRS, CDR2 YFSETQ. CDR3 DNA sequence: TGCGCCAGCACGAAGACAGCGAACACCGGGGAGCTGTTTTTT. Amino acid sequence: CASTKTANTGELFF.

The chain recombines TRBV2 with TRBJ1-5; a weak D match, TRBD1 (5 bases). V shed 4 bases and J shed 4 bases, with 8 bases lying between them. The CDR3 sequence is 13 residues long. The germline V gene encodes CDR1 SNHLY and CDR2 FYNNEI. The CDR3 sequence: CASSVGGNQPQHF. In DNA, the CDR3 is TGTGCCAGCAGTGTGGGGGGAAATCAGCCCCAGCATTTT.

The chain carries TRBV18 and TRBJ1-2; 7 nucleotides line up with TRBD1. Germline V CDR1 and CDR2: KGHSH, LQKENI. V was pared by 3 bases and J by 11 bases, with 6 bases of the junction left unmatched. CDR3 length equals 12 residues. For the CDR3, the DNA is TGTGCCAGCTCACCGGAGGGGGCAGGGTACACCTTC. It translates to CASSPEGAGYTF.

The chain is built from TRBV7-2 and TRBJ2-1, with 9 bases identical to TRBD2. The germline V gene encodes CDR1 SGHTA and CDR2 FQGNSA. CDR3 length: 16 amino acids. V shed 2 bases and J 5 bases; nucleotides not matched to a gene: 7. DNA of the CDR3: TGTGCCAGCAGCTTAACGCGGGGGGGCACGCACAATGAGCAGTTCTTC. Its translation is CASSLTRGGTHNEQFF. Filled out from reference TRBV7-2 and TRBJ2-1, the complete variable domain reads GAGVSQSPSNKVTEKGKDVELRCDPISGHTALYWYRQSLGQGLEFLIYFQGNSAPDKSGLPSDRFSAERTGGSVSTLTIQRTQQEDSAVYLCASSLTRGGTHNEQFFGPGTRLTVL.

The chain links TRBV7-9 to TRBJ2-5; 8 bases agree with TRBD1. The junction had 6 bases not matched to a gene; V was cut back by 5 bases and J by 7 bases. This CDR3 has 13 residues. Per the germline V gene, CDR1 is SEHNR and CDR2 is FQNEAQ (reference sequence). This CDR3 reads CASSQQGVATQYF. In nucleotides, the CDR3 is TGTGCCAGCAGCCAACAGGGGGTGGCGACCCAGTACTTC.